Below are 22 T cell receptor beta chains sequenced from a single sample in a study of PD-1 blockade in classical Hodgkin lymphoma. The protocol was immunoSEQ multiplex PCR, while the TCRdb copy is restricted to in-frame clones and leaves out a portion. The data show 6,700 or so clones, with approximately 73% seen just once and 10% to 15% held by the top ten. Sample time point: cycle 4 day 1 (C4D1), after more than five weeks of nivolumab. Every patient experienced relapse after autologous stem cell transplantation, and brentuximab vedotin exposure varied. Isolation of CD8+ T cells from thawed PBMCs used magnetic negative selection. The sample consisted of CD8+ T cells from blood, taken before the fourth cycle of nivolumab. Receptors originate from a human donor with classical Hodgkin lymphoma.

The gene calls are TRBV15 and TRBJ2-4; D might be TRBD2 (7 bases). CDR1 is LNHNV and CDR2 is YYDKDF in the germline V gene (reference sequence). This CDR3 is 18 amino acids long. V shed 5 bases and J shed 2 bases, with 22 bases lying between them. The DNA of the CDR3 is TGTGCCACCAGCCACATCTTGGGTGGGGGGGCCACCAAAAACATTCAGTACTTC. Amino acid sequence: CATSHILGGGATKNIQYF.

This clone was detected once. The chain recombines TRBV18 with TRBJ1-2; the D gene is possibly TRBD1 (6 bases). The CDR3 covers 15 residues. Germline CDR1 reads KGHSH; CDR2 reads LQKENI. Trimming pared 0 bases from V and 7 bases from J, leaving 15 bases between. The CDR3 is CASSPPTGQSRGYTF. The CDR3 DNA reads as TGTGCCAGCTCACCACCCACAGGGCAATCCCGTGGCTACACCTTC.

The CDR3 loop is CASSESGGFWNTEAFF. As DNA, the CDR3 is TGTGCCAGCAGCGAGTCCGGGGGCTTTTGGAACACTGAAGCTTTCTTT. The chain is built from TRBV11-1 and TRBJ1-1, with D tentatively TRBD1 (6 bases). Germline CDR1 is SGHAT and CDR2 is FQDESV (reference sequence). This CDR3 has 16 amino acids. Trimming left V 5 bases short and J 1 base short, with 17 bases between.

This clone has more than one count but fewer than ten. V is TRBV4-2 and J is TRBJ2-7; TRBD1 aligns across 7 bases. CDR1 LGHNA and CDR2 YNFKEQ come from the germline V gene. This CDR3 has 15 residues. V gave up 0 bases and J gave up 3 bases; unmatched junction bases: 5. CDR3 in DNA: TGTGCCAGCAGCCAAGATCGGGACAGATTCTACGAGCAGTACTTC. It yields the protein CASSQDRDRFYEQYF.

V and J are TRBV29-1 and TRBJ2-3; the D is unclear. The ends were cut back, 3 bases at V and 2 bases at J, with 9 bases in the middle. The CDR3 totals 13 residues. Germline V CDR1 and CDR2: SQVTM, ANQGSEA. Here the CDR3 reads CSVDGRYTDTQYF. CDR3 DNA: TGCAGCGTTGATGGTCGGTACACAGATACGCAGTATTTT.

V and J are TRBV19 and TRBJ1-4, with 7 positions matching TRBD1. CDR3 length: 13 residues. Germline CDR1 and CDR2: LNHDA and SQIVND (reference sequence). J was trimmed by 8 bases and V by 2 bases; bases with no gene match: 2. This CDR3 is CASSIMDREKLFF. DNA of the CDR3: TGTGCCAGTAGTATAATGGACAGGGAAAAACTGTTTTTT.

The chain employs TRBV2 and TRBJ2-7, with D possibly called TRBD1 or TRBD2 (5 bases each). V was pared by 5 bases and J by 5 bases, with 13 bases between. This CDR3 spans 13 amino acids. Germline V CDR1 and CDR2: SNHLY, FYNNEI. The CDR3 is CASSRGVKDEQYF. In nucleotides, the CDR3 is TGTGCCAGCAGTAGAGGGGTGAAGGACGAGCAGTACTTC.

This clone was observed a handful of times. The rearrangement joins TRBV19 to TRBJ2-1; 7 bases fit TRBD1. Unmatched junction bases numbered 7, after V lost 5 bases and J lost 9 bases. The germline V gene encodes CDR1 LNHDA and CDR2 SQIVND (reference sequence). The CDR3 has 13 amino acids. The CDR3 nucleotides are TGTGCCAGTAGTTTGACAGGGTGGGGTGAGCAGTTCTTC. Translation: CASSLTGWGEQFF.

The chain combines TRBV28 with TRBJ1-2; D is possibly TRBD1 (5 bases). CDR3 length: 19 residues. CDR1 MDHEN and CDR2 SYDVKM come from the germline V gene. The V end lost 6 bases, the J end lost 5 bases, and 31 bases lay between the germline ends. DNA for the CDR3: TGTGCCAGCAGCATTTTCTTCCGGGGGTTAACCTCGAAGGGGTATGGCTACACCTTC. Its translation is CASSIFFRGLTSKGYGYTF.

This chain uses TRBV10-3 with TRBJ1-4; D may be TRBD1 (6 bases). V was cut by 3 bases and J by 0 bases, with 8 bases left in between. The CDR3 extends over 15 amino acids. Looked up from germline, CDR1 is ENHRY and CDR2 is SYGVKD. CDR3 residues: CAISEDRSTNEKLFF. In DNA, the CDR3 is TGTGCCATCAGTGAAGACAGGTCAACTAATGAAAAACTGTTTTTT.

The chain combines TRBV30 with TRBJ2-5, with no clear D. Trimming removed 5 bases from V and 11 bases from J, with 18 bases in between. The CDR3 sequence is 12 residues long. The germline V gene has CDR1 GTSNPN and CDR2 SVGIG (reference sequence). The CDR3 nucleotides read TGTGCCTGGGCTCCCCTAGATTTCACTCAGTACTTC. Translating gives CAWAPLDFTQYF.

The chain links TRBV7-2 to TRBJ2-3; weak D call: TRBD1 (5 bases). The germline CDR1 and CDR2 sequences are SGHTA and FQGNSA. CDR3 size: 14 residues. The V end was cut by 4 bases, the J end by 3 bases, with 11 bases between. The CDR3 here is CASSSPTATDTQYF. CDR3 DNA sequence: TGTGCCAGCAGCTCTCCGACAGCGACAGATACGCAGTATTTT.

The CDR3 DNA reads TGTGCCAGCAGCTTGGGACCCGGGACAGGGGAAGGGGAGACCCAGTACTTC. It translates to CASSLGPGTGEGETQYF. The J gene is TRBJ2-5, the V gene TRBV5-4, with 10 bases lining up with TRBD1. The V and J ends lost 0 bases and 5 bases, in that order; junction bases with no gene match: 10. This CDR3 spans 17 amino acids. Germline V gene data show CDR1 as SGHNT and CDR2 as YYREEE (reference sequence). The full variable domain, completed using reference TRBV5-4 and TRBJ2-5, is ETGVTQSPTHLIKTRGQQVTLRCSSQSGHNTVSWYQQALGQGPQFIFQYYREEENGRGNFPPRFSGLQFPNYSSELNVNALELDDSALYLCASSLGPGTGEGETQYFGPGTRLLVL.

This rearrangement joins TRBV4-1 to TRBJ2-7; D unclear. The ends were cut back, 0 bases at V and 4 bases at J, with 16 bases in the middle. This CDR3 has 16 residues. Germline V CDR1 and CDR2: MGHRA, YSYEKL. CDR3 amino acids: CASSQDLSRLFYEQYF. The CDR3 DNA reads TGCGCCAGCAGCCAAGATCTTTCCCGGTTGTTTTACGAGCAGTACTTC.

CDR3: CASSDSEEKGTNIQYF. For the CDR3, the DNA is TGTGCCAGCAGCGACAGTGAGGAGAAGGGTACGAACATTCAGTACTTC. This chain uses TRBV9 with TRBJ2-4; D remains ambiguous. This CDR3 is built from 16 residues. Trimming removed 3 bases from V and 7 bases from J, with 20 bases in between. The V gene's germline CDR1 is SGDLS and CDR2 YYNGEE.

The rearrangement links TRBV19 to TRBJ2-5, with D possibly matching TRBD2 (6 bases). The J call may not be correct, given that the DNA end is closer to TRBJ2-7. The CDR3 covers 14 residues. Germline V CDR1 and CDR2: LNHDA, SQIVND (reference sequence). DNA for the CDR3: TGTGCCAGTAGTATGCGGGACGGTACCTACGAGCAGTACTTC. Protein: CASSMRDGTYEQYF.

The V call is TRBV4-1, the J call TRBJ2-5, with 8 bases that match TRBD2. After removal of 4 bases from V and 3 bases from J, the junction contained 1 base not matched to a gene. The germline gives CDR1 MGHRA, CDR2 YSYEKL. This CDR3 comprises 13 residues. The DNA of the CDR3 is TGCGCCAGCAGCCGAGCGGGGGAAGAGACCCAGTACTTC. Protein sequence: CASSRAGEETQYF.

This rearrangement joins TRBV30 to TRBJ2-3, with 8 bases identical to TRBD2. Trimming took 8 bases from V and 3 from J; bases not matched to a gene: 10. From germline, CDR1 is GTSNPN and CDR2 SVGIG (reference sequence). The CDR3 sequence is 14 residues long. The CDR3: CARTQGLGTDTQYF. CDR3 DNA sequence: TGTGCCCGAACACAGGGACTAGGGACAGATACGCAGTATTTT. Together with reference TRBV30 and TRBJ2-3, the CDR3 gives the full variable domain: SQTIHQWPATLVQPVGSPLSLECTVEGTSNPNLYWYRQAAGRGLQLLFYSVGIGQISSEVPQNLSASRPQDRQFILSSKKLLLSDSGFYLCARTQGLGTDTQYFGPGTRLTVL.

The rearrangement uses TRBV7-3 and TRBJ2-5, with 7 bases that match TRBD1. This CDR3 is 15 amino acids long. Germline CDR1 SGHTA, CDR2 FQGTGA. V lost 2 bases and J lost 3; bases outside the gene matches: 6. The CDR3, as DNA: TGTGCCAGCAGCTTATTCCCCACAGGGGAAGAGACCCAGTACTTC. Translation gives CASSLFPTGEETQYF.

This rearrangement joins TRBV2 to TRBJ2-1; 13 nucleotides match TRBD2. The CDR3 loop spans 15 amino acids. The V gene end was trimmed by 2 bases and the J gene end by 7 bases; junction bases not matched to a gene: 2. Germline lookup yields CDR1 SNHLY and CDR2 FYNNEI. DNA of the CDR3: TGTGCCAGCAGTGAATGGACTAGCGGGAGTAATGAGCAGTTCTTC. Translating it yields CASSEWTSGSNEQFF.

V is TRBV14 and J is TRBJ2-1; no clear D gene. Trimming cost V 4 bases and J 3 bases, with 10 bases left between them. This CDR3 is built from 14 residues. Germline V lookup: CDR1 SGHDN, CDR2 FVKESK. CDR3 DNA sequence: TGTGCCAGCAGCCTCCTCCTAGGCTACAATGAGCAGTTCTTC. As protein: CASSLLLGYNEQFF.

This clone was seen once. The gene calls are TRBV10-1 and TRBJ1-1; D might be TRBD1 (5 bases). V dropped 9 bases and J dropped 5 bases, with 16 bases sitting between them. CDR1 and CDR2 (germline): WNHNN, SYGVQD (reference sequence). The CDR3 is made up of 13 amino acids. The CDR3 DNA reads TGCGCCAGTTCCTCTGGCCGGGGGACTGAAGCTTTCTTT. Residues: CASSSGRGTEAFF.